These 4 T cell receptor beta chains originate from one sample sequenced in a study of blood T cell repertoires in COVID-19. Repertoires were generated with immunoSEQ multiplex PCR, while TCRdb's copy carries only in-frame clones and drops some. The table shows about 400,000 clones, with around 84% occurring only once. Sequenced sample: peripheral blood. These receptor sequences come from a human donor in a cohort sampled during active COVID-19.

The chain links TRBV5-1 to TRBJ2-2; 7 positions agree with TRBD2. The trim removed 7 bases at V and 6 bases at J, leaving 12 bases unmatched. Looked up from germline, CDR1 is SGHRS and CDR2 is YFSETQ. The CDR3 consists of 15 residues. The CDR3 sequence is CASVAGTTYAGELFF. The CDR3, as DNA: TGCGCCAGCGTCGCCGGGACTACATATGCCGGGGAGCTGTTTTTT.

The chain carries TRBV25-1 and TRBJ2-7; D is possibly TRBD1 (6 bases). Germline V gene data show CDR1 as MGHDK and CDR2 as SYGVNS. V dropped 0 bases and J dropped 6 bases, with 15 bases sitting between them. The CDR3 is made up of 15 amino acids. The CDR3 bases are TGTGCCAGCAGTGAATACAGGGGTCGATCGGTCGAGCAGTACTTC. Translating it yields CASSEYRGRSVEQYF.

This chain joins TRBV2 and TRBJ1-1, with D hard to call. This CDR3 is built from 15 residues. Per germline, CDR1 SNHLY and CDR2 FYNNEI. Trimming cost V 7 bases and J 0 bases, with 15 bases left between them. This CDR3 reads CASTPRWQMNTEAFF. The CDR3 nucleotides read TGTGCCAGCACCCCCAGATGGCAGATGAACACTGAAGCTTTCTTT.

The genes are TRBV9 and TRBJ2-7; unclear D gene. Trimming took 0 bases from V and 0 from J, leaving 19 bases between them. From germline, CDR1 is SGDLS and CDR2 YYNGEE. The CDR3 consists of 18 residues. The DNA of the CDR3 is TGTGCCAGCAGCGTAGACGCCTCATTGGCAGGAAGCTCCTACGAGCAGTACTTC. Translated: CASSVDASLAGSSYEQYF.